The rows below give T cell receptor beta chains drawn from one sample of a study of T cell responses to AZD1222 COVID-19 vaccine. Produced via immunoSEQ multiplex PCR; TCRdb's table is partial and in-frame only. The sample lists some 130,000 clones, 91% occurring once. Specimen: peripheral blood, collected on day 0 of AZD1222 vaccination. Receptors were obtained from an adult in good health. The CDR3 runs from the conserved cysteine through the conserved F or W. Fields, in order: CDR3 DNA, CDR3 protein, J gene, clone size, V gene, D gene. A D gene is named only where the DNA matches it firmly. Size tells how often a clone was seen (once, few, many) or the class of an expanded clone, and some rows leave it out.

TGTGCCAGCAGTGAAGTCGGGGGGAACACTGAAGCTTTCTTT,CASSEVGGNTEAFF,TRBJ1-1,NA,TRBV6-1,NA
TGCGCCAGCAGTGAGACGAGACAGGGCAGGGGGGCTTTCTTT,CASSETRQGRGAFF,TRBJ1-1,few,TRBV10-2,TRBD1
TGCGCCAGCAGCCCCTGGGAGGGCGAGATCAAAAACATTCAGTACTTC,CASSPWEGEIKNIQYF,TRBJ2-4,NA,TRBV5-1,TRBD2
TGTGCCAGCATTCCGAGCGGGACGTTGTACGAGCAGTACTTC,CASIPSGTLYEQYF,TRBJ2-7,NA,TRBV5-5,TRBD2
TGCGCCAGCAGTCAATCGACCTATCAAGAGACCCAGTACTTC,CASSQSTYQETQYF,TRBJ2-5,NA,TRBV23-1,NA
TGTGCCAGCACCCCAGCCGAGACGGAGCAGTTCTTC,CASTPAETEQFF,TRBJ2-1,NA,TRBV7-9,NA
TGTGCCAGCAGCCCCCACCCTAGCTCCGAGCAGTACTTC,CASSPHPSSEQYF,TRBJ2-7,once,TRBV9,NA
TGTGCCAGCAGTTCCCTGGCGGGGGCCCACACCGGGGAGCTGTTTTTT,CASSSLAGAHTGELFF,TRBJ2-2,medium-sized,TRBV6-4,NA
TGTGCCATCAGTGATTTAAAGGACAGAACTAATGAAAAACTGTTTTTT,CAISDLKDRTNEKLFF,TRBJ1-4,once,TRBV10-3,NA
TGTGCCAGCAGTTTACACAGGGGCGAAAATCAGCCCCAGCATTTT,CASSLHRGENQPQHF,TRBJ1-5,NA,TRBV6-5,TRBD1
TGTGCCAGCAGCCTGAGCCGGGATCAGCCCCAGCATTTT,CASSLSRDQPQHF,TRBJ1-5,NA,TRBV7-3,NA
TGTGCCAGCTCAAACGGACTAGTGGCTGAGCAGTTCTTC,CASSNGLVAEQFF,TRBJ2-1,NA,TRBV18,TRBD2
TGTGCCAGCAGTTACCTCACGGTTAGCGGCTACAATGAGCAGTTCTTC,CASSYLTVSGYNEQFF,TRBJ2-1,NA,TRBV6-2/TRBV6-3,NA
TGCGCCAGCAGCTTGGCAGGTGACCTCTCTGGAAACACCATATATTTT,CASSLAGDLSGNTIYF,TRBJ1-3,once,TRBV5-1,NA
TGTGCCAGCAGCTTTCAGTTGGCCGCAGATACGCAGTATTTT,CASSFQLAADTQYF,TRBJ2-3,NA,TRBV5-4,NA
TGCGCCAGCAGCCAAGTCCACAGGTCTGACTATGGCTACACCTTC,CASSQVHRSDYGYTF,TRBJ1-2,NA,TRBV4-1,NA
TGCGCCAGCAGTGAATTCGGCAGGGACCAGCCCGGGGAGCTGTTTTTT,CASSEFGRDQPGELFF,TRBJ2-2,NA,TRBV10-2,NA
TGTGCCAGCAGTCAGGGTGGGAATGAGCAGTTCTTC,CASSQGGNEQFF,TRBJ2-1,NA,TRBV6-5,NA
TGCAGCGCCTCTCCCTACATCGGCGGGGTATATGGCTACACCTTC,CSASPYIGGVYGYTF,TRBJ1-2,NA,TRBV29-1,NA
TGTGCCAGTAAGTCCGGGGGGGCAGCTTTCTTT,CASKSGGAAFF,TRBJ1-1,NA,TRBV6-5,NA
TGTGCCAGCAGCCAAGTTATTGGTCCTTACAATGAGCAGTTCTTC,CASSQVIGPYNEQFF,TRBJ2-1,NA,TRBV4-2,NA
TGTGCCAGCAGCCCCTTCTCCTATGGCTACACCTTC,CASSPFSYGYTF,TRBJ1-2,NA,TRBV6-2/TRBV6-3,NA
TGTGCCAGCAGTTTGGATCCTACGGGGCCAGCAGCTAATGAAAAACTGTTTTTT,CASSLDPTGPAANEKLFF,TRBJ1-4,few,TRBV28,NA
TGTGCCAGCACCGAACAGGTTTCTGGAAACACCATATATTTT,CASTEQVSGNTIYF,TRBJ1-3,NA,TRBV7-2,NA
TGTGCCAGCTCGACCCTCGGACAGAACTATGGCTACACCTTC,CASSTLGQNYGYTF,TRBJ1-2,NA,TRBV11-3,NA
TGTGCCAGCATTGAGAGCTCCTACAATGAGCAGTTCTTC,CASIESSYNEQFF,TRBJ2-1,NA,TRBV7-9,NA
TGTGCCAGCAGCGACCGGGACAGGGACTACGAGCAGTACTTC,CASSDRDRDYEQYF,TRBJ2-7,NA,TRBV13,TRBD1
TGCGCCAGCAGCCAGGGCCCCCGGGGAGTGAACACTGAAGCTTTCTTT,CASSQGPRGVNTEAFF,TRBJ1-1,NA,TRBV4-3,NA
TGTGCCAGCAGCTTGGAGGGGGGGACTGAAGCTTTCTTT,CASSLEGGTEAFF,TRBJ1-1,NA,TRBV5-4,NA
TGTGCCAGCAGCGTAGGGGGGGAATCCTACGAGCAGTACTTC,CASSVGGESYEQYF,TRBJ2-7,NA,TRBV9,NA
TGTGCCAGCAGCTTAGGAGGGAACACTGAAGCTTTCTTT,CASSLGGNTEAFF,TRBJ1-1,NA,TRBV11-3,NA
TGTGCCAGCAGCCAAGTATATAGACAGGGGAGGTCATACGAGCAGTACTTC,CASSQVYRQGRSYEQYF,TRBJ2-7,few,TRBV14,TRBD1
TGTGCCAGCAGTTCCCCCCATGCTCGTACAGATACGCAGTATTTT,CASSSPHARTDTQYF,TRBJ2-3,NA,TRBV6-5,NA
TGCGCCAGCAGCCAAGATTACCAGCCGGTTACTGAAGCTTTCTTT,CASSQDYQPVTEAFF,TRBJ1-1,NA,TRBV4-1,NA
TGTGCCAGCAGTAAGGAGGGTCCGTACACTGAAGCTTTCTTT,CASSKEGPYTEAFF,TRBJ1-1,NA,TRBV2,NA
TGTGCCAGCAGAGGACAGTTGAACACTGAAGCTTTCTTT,CASRGQLNTEAFF,TRBJ1-1,NA,TRBV6-5,NA
TGTGCCAGCAGTGATTGGACTAGCGGGGCCTACGAGCAGTACTTC,CASSDWTSGAYEQYF,TRBJ2-7,NA,TRBV2,TRBD2
TGTGCCAGCAGGAAGGCGGACAGGGGTGAAGCTTTCTTT,CASRKADRGEAFF,TRBJ1-1,NA,TRBV2,TRBD1
TGTGCCAGCAGCGTAGGCGGGTCCGCTTCCTACGAGCAGTACTTC,CASSVGGSASYEQYF,TRBJ2-7,NA,TRBV9,NA
TGTGCCAGCAGGGATAGGGGTTTTGGTCAGCCCCAGCATTTT,CASRDRGFGQPQHF,TRBJ1-5,NA,TRBV7-2,NA
TGTGCCAGCAGCATCAGTAGGGACAGAAGCTCCTACGAGCAGTACTTC,CASSISRDRSSYEQYF,TRBJ2-7,once,TRBV5-6,TRBD1
TGTGCCATGGGACAATATTCCTACGAGCAGTACTTC,CAMGQYSYEQYF,TRBJ2-7,NA,TRBV10-3,NA
TGTGCCAGCAGCCCTCCCCCGGGACAGGGTTTGAAGCAGTACTTC,CASSPPPGQGLKQYF,TRBJ2-7,NA,TRBV3-1/TRBV3-2,TRBD1
TGTGCCAGCAGTTTGGTTCCTCGGCAGCCCCAGCATTTT,CASSLVPRQPQHF,TRBJ1-5,once,TRBV12-3/TRBV12-4,NA
TGTGCCAGCAGCCCCCTGGGACAGGGAAAAACCGGGGAGCTGTTTTTT,CASSPLGQGKTGELFF,TRBJ2-2,NA,TRBV11-2,TRBD1
TGCGCCAGCAGTTGGGAGCCCCGGATGAACACTGAAGCTTTCTTT,CASSWEPRMNTEAFF,TRBJ1-1,NA,TRBV5-1,NA
TGTGCCAGCAGTTACGACTGGACAGATACGCAGTATTTT,CASSYDWTDTQYF,TRBJ2-3,NA,TRBV6-4,NA
TGTGCCAGCAGTACATCGTACACCGGGGAGCTGTTTTTT,CASSTSYTGELFF,TRBJ2-2,NA,TRBV6-2/TRBV6-3,NA
TGTGCCAGCAGCCATCAAGGGACAGGCTCTGGCTACACCTTC,CASSHQGTGSGYTF,TRBJ1-2,NA,TRBV3-1/TRBV3-2,TRBD1
TGTGCCACCAGTCAAACCGGGACGGTGGAGGAGACCCAGTACTTC,CATSQTGTVEETQYF,TRBJ2-5,NA,TRBV24-1,NA
TGTGCCAGCAGCTCCCCAGTTCCTAACTATGGCTACACCTTC,CASSSPVPNYGYTF,TRBJ1-2,NA,TRBV7-2,NA
TGTGCCAGCAATCCGTTGGGAAAAGGGAAGAACACTGAAGCTTTCTTT,CASNPLGKGKNTEAFF,TRBJ1-1,NA,TRBV13,NA
TGTGCCAGCAGTTTATTGACTGACTACGAGCAGTACTTC,CASSLLTDYEQYF,TRBJ2-7,NA,TRBV28,NA